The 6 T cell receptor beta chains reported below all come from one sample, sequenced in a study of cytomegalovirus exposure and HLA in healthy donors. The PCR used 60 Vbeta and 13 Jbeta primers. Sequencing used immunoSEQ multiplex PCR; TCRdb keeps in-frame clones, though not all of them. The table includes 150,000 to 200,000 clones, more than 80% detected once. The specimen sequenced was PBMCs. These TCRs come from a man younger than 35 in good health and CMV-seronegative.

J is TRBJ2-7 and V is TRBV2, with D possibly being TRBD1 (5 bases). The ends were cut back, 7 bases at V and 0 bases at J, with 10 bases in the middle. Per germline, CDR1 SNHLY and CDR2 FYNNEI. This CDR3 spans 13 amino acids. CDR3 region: CASTRQTSYEQYF. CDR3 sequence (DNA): TGTGCCAGCACGAGACAGACCTCCTACGAGCAGTACTTC.

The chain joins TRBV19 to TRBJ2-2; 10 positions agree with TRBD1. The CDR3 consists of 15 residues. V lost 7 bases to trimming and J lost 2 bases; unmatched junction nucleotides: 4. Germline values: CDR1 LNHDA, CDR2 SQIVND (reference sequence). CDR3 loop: CASTDRGPNTGELFF. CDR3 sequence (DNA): TGTGCCAGTACCGACAGGGGGCCCAACACCGGGGAGCTGTTTTTT.

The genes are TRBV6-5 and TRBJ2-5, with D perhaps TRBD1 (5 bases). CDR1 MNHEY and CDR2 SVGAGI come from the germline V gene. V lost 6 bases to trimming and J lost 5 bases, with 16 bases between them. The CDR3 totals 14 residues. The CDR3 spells CASSRTPLQETQYF. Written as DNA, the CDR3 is TGTGCCAGCAGCCGGACACCTCTTCAGGAGACCCAGTACTTC.

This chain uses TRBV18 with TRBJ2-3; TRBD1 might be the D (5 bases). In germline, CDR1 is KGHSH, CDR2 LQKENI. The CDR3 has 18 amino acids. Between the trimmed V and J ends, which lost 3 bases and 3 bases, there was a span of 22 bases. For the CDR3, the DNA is TGTGCCAGCTCACCTTACTCACAGGTCCCGGGTCCTACAGATACGCAGTATTTT. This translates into CASSPYSQVPGPTDTQYF.

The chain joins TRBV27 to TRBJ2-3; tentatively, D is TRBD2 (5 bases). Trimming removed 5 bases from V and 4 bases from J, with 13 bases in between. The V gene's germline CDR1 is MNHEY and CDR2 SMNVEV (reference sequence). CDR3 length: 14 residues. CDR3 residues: CASSRGSVPDTQYF. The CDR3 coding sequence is TGTGCCAGCAGTCGTGGGAGTGTCCCAGATACGCAGTATTTT.

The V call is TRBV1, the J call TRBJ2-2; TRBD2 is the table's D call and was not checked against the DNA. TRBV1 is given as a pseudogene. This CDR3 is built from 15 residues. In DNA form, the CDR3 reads TGCTCCTTAGAAGACAGCGGGAAGAACACCGGGGAGCTGTTTTTT. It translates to CSLEDSGKNTGELFF.